A selection of T cell receptor beta chains follows, all from one sample in a study of cytomegalovirus exposure and HLA in healthy donors. Produced via immunoSEQ multiplex PCR; TCRdb's table is partial and in-frame only. The table has some 100,000 clones, 84% seen once; the top ten hold less than 1.5%. The sample comprised PBMCs. Every receptor here comes from a woman aged 18-29 years in good health and CMV-seronegative. The CDR3 runs from the conserved cysteine through the conserved F or W. The D gene is left open where the match is weak. Only part of the rows carry a size: once, few, many, or a class if the clone is expanded.

d_call: TRBD1; v_call: TRBV9; j_call: TRBJ1-2; clone_size: .; cdr3_nt: TGTGCCAGCAGCGTGGAAGGGACAGGGGATCGGTATGGCTACACCTTC; cdr3_aa: CASSVEGTGDRYGYTF
d_call: TRBD1; v_call: TRBV7-9; j_call: TRBJ2-7; clone_size: .; cdr3_nt: TGTGCCAGCAGCCTAAGGGACAGCTACGAGCAGTACTTC; cdr3_aa: CASSLRDSYEQYF
d_call: .; v_call: TRBV11-2; j_call: TRBJ1-2; clone_size: .; cdr3_nt: TGTGCCAGCAGCTTAGGAGGGCCGGGGGGGAACTATGGCTACACCTTC; cdr3_aa: CASSLGGPGGNYGYTF
d_call: .; v_call: TRBV7-2; j_call: TRBJ2-7; clone_size: .; cdr3_nt: TGTGCCAGCAGCTTAATTCCCCACAACTACGAGCAGTACTTC; cdr3_aa: CASSLIPHNYEQYF
d_call: TRBD2; v_call: TRBV6-5; j_call: TRBJ2-7; clone_size: .; cdr3_nt: TGTGCCAGCAGTTCCACCAGCGGGGGGAATGACTACGAGCAGTACTTC; cdr3_aa: CASSSTSGGNDYEQYF
d_call: TRBD1; v_call: TRBV6-6; j_call: TRBJ1-2; clone_size: once; cdr3_nt: TGTGCCAGCAGAGACCGGGACAGGGTCGATGGCTACACCTTC; cdr3_aa: CASRDRDRVDGYTF
d_call: .; v_call: TRBV7-2; j_call: TRBJ2-3; clone_size: .; cdr3_nt: TGTGCCAGCAGGCGCGAGACTGGCGGAACAGATACGCAGTATTTT; cdr3_aa: CASRRETGGTDTQYF
d_call: TRBD1; v_call: TRBV19; j_call: TRBJ1-2; clone_size: .; cdr3_nt: TGTGCCAGTAGTCCTCGGACAGGGACTCCTAACTATGGCTACACCTTC; cdr3_aa: CASSPRTGTPNYGYTF
d_call: .; v_call: TRBV2; j_call: TRBJ2-1; clone_size: .; cdr3_nt: TGTGCCACCCCGACAGGATTCCGGGCGAATGAGCAGTTCTTC; cdr3_aa: CATPTGFRANEQFF
d_call: .; v_call: TRBV6-4; j_call: TRBJ1-6; clone_size: .; cdr3_nt: TGTGCCAGCAGGAAGAGCTCCTATAATTCACCCCTCCACTTT; cdr3_aa: CASRKSSYNSPLHF
d_call: .; v_call: TRBV7-2; j_call: TRBJ1-4; clone_size: .; cdr3_nt: TGTGCCAGCAGCTTCGTGACTTGGGAGGGAAAGGGCGAAAAACTGTTTTTT; cdr3_aa: CASSFVTWEGKGEKLFF
d_call: .; v_call: TRBV7-9; j_call: TRBJ1-4; clone_size: once; cdr3_nt: TGTTCCAGCAGCTCTCGTAATGAAAAACTGTTTTTT; cdr3_aa: CSSSSRNEKLFF
d_call: .; v_call: TRBV6-5; j_call: TRBJ2-2; clone_size: .; cdr3_nt: TGTGCCAGCAGTTACCAACAGAACACCGGGGAGCTGTTTTTT; cdr3_aa: CASSYQQNTGELFF
d_call: TRBD1; v_call: TRBV28; j_call: TRBJ2-7; clone_size: .; cdr3_nt: TGTGCCAGCCTTATGACAGGGGTGTTTGGGGAGCAGTACTTC; cdr3_aa: CASLMTGVFGEQYF
d_call: TRBD2; v_call: TRBV28; j_call: TRBJ2-3; clone_size: .; cdr3_nt: TGTGCCAGCAGGGGGACTAGCGGGGGGACGAGCACAGATACGCAGTATTTT; cdr3_aa: CASRGTSGGTSTDTQYF